Here is one TCR beta chain with its context. The germline V gene encodes CDR1 KGHSH and CDR2 LQKENI. The CDR3 loop spans 18 amino acids. The junction had 13 bases not matched to a gene; V was cut back by 6 bases and J by 4 bases. At deep level, the assay was performed. The table came from immunoSEQ multiplex PCR; TCRdb's copy has only in-frame clones and leaves some out. The data contain millions of clones, 85% to 95% of them singletons. This specimen comes from a study of shared clonotypes between healthy human individuals. Study as a whole: The study used three CD4 naive, three CD4 memory, two CD8 naive and one CD8 memory plate per donor.

The chain employs TRBV18 and TRBJ2-5; 14 bases agree with TRBD2. The clonotype was recovered from a young man in good health. Some clones in this sample may be carry-over from other donors' samples. Sequenced material: naive CD4+ T cells from PBMCs. The subset was: CD45RA+ positively selected. Written as DNA, the CDR3 is TGTGCCAGCTCTCAACAACAGACTAGCGGGAGGGCCCGAGAGACCCAGTACTTC. Its translation: CASSQQQTSGRARETQYF.